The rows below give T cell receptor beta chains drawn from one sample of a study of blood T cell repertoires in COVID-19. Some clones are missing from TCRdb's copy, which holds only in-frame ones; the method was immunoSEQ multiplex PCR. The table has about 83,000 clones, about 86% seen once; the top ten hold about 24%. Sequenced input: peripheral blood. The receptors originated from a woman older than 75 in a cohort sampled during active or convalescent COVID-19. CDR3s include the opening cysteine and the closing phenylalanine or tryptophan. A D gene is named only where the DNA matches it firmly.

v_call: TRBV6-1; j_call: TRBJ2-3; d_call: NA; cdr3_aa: CASSEALVSDTQYF
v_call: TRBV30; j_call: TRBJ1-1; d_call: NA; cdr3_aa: CAWSGENTEAFF
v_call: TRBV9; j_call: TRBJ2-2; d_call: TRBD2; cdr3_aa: CASSATSGSPGELFF
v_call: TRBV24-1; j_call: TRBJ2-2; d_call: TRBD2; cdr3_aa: CATSDLLAGNTGELFF
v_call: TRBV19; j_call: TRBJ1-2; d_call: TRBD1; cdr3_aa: CASSMGTGVYYGYTF
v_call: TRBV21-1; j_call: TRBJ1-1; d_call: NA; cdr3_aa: CASSKAWGTGDPMNTEAFF
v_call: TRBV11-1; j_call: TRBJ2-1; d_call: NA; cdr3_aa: CASSPGGNEQFF
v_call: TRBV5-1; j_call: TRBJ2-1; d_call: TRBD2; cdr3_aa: CASQTSGSIYEQFF
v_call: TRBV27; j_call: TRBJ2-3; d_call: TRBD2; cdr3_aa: CASSLGGLVRTDTQYF
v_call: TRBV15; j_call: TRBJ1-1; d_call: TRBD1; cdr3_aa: CATSRGGTGTEAFF
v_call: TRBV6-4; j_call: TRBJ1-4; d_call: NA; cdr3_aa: CASSDGCREVTNEKLFF
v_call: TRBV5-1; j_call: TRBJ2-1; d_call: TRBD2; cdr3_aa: CASSSGLAGEDEQFF
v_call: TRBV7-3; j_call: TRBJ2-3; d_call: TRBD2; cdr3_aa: CASSKTSRQSTDTQYF
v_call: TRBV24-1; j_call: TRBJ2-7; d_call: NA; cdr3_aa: CATIPGHNSYEQYF
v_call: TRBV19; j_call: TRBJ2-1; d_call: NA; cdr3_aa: CASRLGSSSYNEQFF
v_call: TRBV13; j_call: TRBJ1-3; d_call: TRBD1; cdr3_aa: CASSPRDRGRGGNTIYF
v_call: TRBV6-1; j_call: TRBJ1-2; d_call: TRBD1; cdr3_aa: CASSGMGTGSHYGYTF
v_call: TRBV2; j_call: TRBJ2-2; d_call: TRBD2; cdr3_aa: CASRGLAGLTGELFF
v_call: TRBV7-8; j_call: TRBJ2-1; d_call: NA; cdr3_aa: CASSRYRIAAYNEQFF
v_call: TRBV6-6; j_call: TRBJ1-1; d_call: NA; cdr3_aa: CAITRVGTEAFF
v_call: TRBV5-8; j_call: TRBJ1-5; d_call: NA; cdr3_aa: CASSLAGSNQPQHF
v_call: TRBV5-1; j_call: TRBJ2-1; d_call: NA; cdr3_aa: CASSDDSSSYNEQFF
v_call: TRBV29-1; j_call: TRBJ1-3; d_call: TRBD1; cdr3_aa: CSVSGTGGESGNTIYF
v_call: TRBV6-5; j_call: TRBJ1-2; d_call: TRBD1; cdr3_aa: CASSKQGQIYGYTF
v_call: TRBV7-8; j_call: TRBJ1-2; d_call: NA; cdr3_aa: CASTVGGVDSYGYTF
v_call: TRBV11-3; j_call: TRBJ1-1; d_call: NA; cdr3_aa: CASTPRQGMNTEAFF
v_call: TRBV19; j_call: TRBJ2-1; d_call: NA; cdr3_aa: CASKIGGSYNEQFF
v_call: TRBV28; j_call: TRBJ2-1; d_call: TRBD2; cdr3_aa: CASSRDYNNEQFF
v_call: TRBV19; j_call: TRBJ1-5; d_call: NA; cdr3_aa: CASSLGTGPTPQHF
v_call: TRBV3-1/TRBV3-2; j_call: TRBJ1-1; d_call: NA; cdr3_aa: CASSQVRRVTEAFF
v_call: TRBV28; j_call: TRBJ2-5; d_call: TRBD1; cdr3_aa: CASSLAWTGKETQYF
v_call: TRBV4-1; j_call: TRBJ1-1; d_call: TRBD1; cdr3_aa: CASSQEGTGDTEAFF
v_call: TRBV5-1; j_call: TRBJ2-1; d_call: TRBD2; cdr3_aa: CASSTLTPSGRNEQFF
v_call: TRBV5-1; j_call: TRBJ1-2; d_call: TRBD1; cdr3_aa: CASSLTTGVGYGYTF
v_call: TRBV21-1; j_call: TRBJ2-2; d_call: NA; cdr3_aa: CASSKVGKGTGELFF
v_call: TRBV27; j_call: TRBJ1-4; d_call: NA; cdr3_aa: CASSLRGGNEKLFF
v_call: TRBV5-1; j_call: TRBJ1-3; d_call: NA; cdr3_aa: CASSRGGSGNTIYF
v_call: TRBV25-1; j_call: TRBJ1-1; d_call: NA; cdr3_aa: CASSERDMGNTEAFF
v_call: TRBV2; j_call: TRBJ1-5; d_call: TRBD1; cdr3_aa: CASSDRGATNQPQHF
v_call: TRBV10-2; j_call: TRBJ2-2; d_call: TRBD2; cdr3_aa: CASTRAGREVGELFF
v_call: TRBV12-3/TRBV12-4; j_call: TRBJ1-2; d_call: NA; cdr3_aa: CASTIDGYYGYTF
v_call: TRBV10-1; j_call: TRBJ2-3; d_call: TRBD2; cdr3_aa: CASSVGRENTQYF
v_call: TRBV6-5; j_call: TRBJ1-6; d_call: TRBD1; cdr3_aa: CASSYTDRDSPLHF
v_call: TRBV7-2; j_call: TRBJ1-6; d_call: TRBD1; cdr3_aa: CASSRGQGSPPLHF
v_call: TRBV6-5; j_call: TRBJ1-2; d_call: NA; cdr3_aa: CASSRRQVDGYTF
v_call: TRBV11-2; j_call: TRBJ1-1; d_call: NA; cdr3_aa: CASSLGAGPSGTEAFF
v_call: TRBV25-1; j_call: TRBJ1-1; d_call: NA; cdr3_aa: CASSAPGSEIQAFF
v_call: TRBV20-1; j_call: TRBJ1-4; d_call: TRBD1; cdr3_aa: CSASGTGDREKLFF
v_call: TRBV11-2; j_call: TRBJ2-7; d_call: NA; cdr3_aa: CASSSRLAGQSPLSYEQYF
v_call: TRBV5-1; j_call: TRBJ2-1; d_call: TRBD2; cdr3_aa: CASSLVGTSGSYNEQFF
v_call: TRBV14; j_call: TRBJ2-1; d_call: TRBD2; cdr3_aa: CASSQDLSSGRGNEQFF
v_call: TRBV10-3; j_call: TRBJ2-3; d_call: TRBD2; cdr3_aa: CAITPGLAGDTQYF
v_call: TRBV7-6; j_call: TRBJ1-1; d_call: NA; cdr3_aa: CASSFSGRNTEAFF